The 30 T cell receptor beta chains reported below all come from one sample, sequenced in a study of shared clonotypes between healthy human individuals. The method was immunoSEQ multiplex PCR; TCRdb's version includes in-frame clones alone and lacks a portion of them. The data contain about 2.3 million clones, 90% to 95% of them singletons. The material sequenced was naive CD4+ T cells from PBMCs. Subset reported: CD45RA+ positively selected. The receptors here all came from a man between 18 and 35 years old in good health. Some clones in this sample may be carry-over from other donors' samples.

The chain recombines TRBV13 with TRBJ1-2; no clear D. CDR3 size: 15 residues. V shed 1 base and J shed 7 bases, with 16 bases lying between them. Germline values: CDR1 PRHDT, CDR2 FYEKMQ (reference sequence). The CDR3 loop reads CASSLDVSRALGYTF. The CDR3 nucleotides read TGTGCCAGCAGCTTAGACGTCTCCCGAGCTCTTGGCTACACCTTC.

The rearrangement joins TRBV5-6 to TRBJ2-2, with TRBD2 matching 12 bases. Looked up from germline, CDR1 is SGHDT and CDR2 is YYEEEE. CDR3 length: 15 residues. V was pared by 3 bases and J by 6 bases, with 3 bases of the junction left unmatched. In DNA form, the CDR3 reads TGTGCCAGCAGCTCTGGACTAGCGGGGTCCGGGGAGCTGTTTTTT. Translating gives CASSSGLAGSGELFF.

The chain employs TRBV7-9 and TRBJ2-3, with 14 bases identical to TRBD2. Germline CDR1 SEHNR, CDR2 FQNEAQ (reference sequence). The CDR3 has 15 residues. Trimming cost V 5 bases and J 5 bases; bases outside gene matches: 3. The CDR3 region has the DNA TGTGCCAGCAGCGCCGGGACTAGCGGGGGAGATACGCAGTATTTT. Translated, it gives CASSAGTSGGDTQYF.

Only a few counts were recorded for this clone. The rearrangement uses TRBV16 and TRBJ1-5; maybe TRBD1 (5 bases). This CDR3 is 14 amino acids long. Between the trimmed V and J ends, which lost 4 bases and 0 bases, there was a span of 7 bases. Germline CDR1 KGHSY, CDR2 FQNENV. The CDR3 sequence is CASSLTVSNQPQHF. The CDR3 DNA reads TGTGCCAGCAGCCTGACAGTTAGCAATCAGCCCCAGCATTTT.

This chain joins TRBV7-3 and TRBJ2-1; TRBD2 agrees at 7 bases. After removal of 2 bases from V and 9 bases from J, the junction contained 7 bases not matched to a gene. Germline-derived CDR1 and CDR2 are SGHTA and FQGTGA. There are 14 residues in the CDR3. The CDR3 DNA is TGTGCCAGCAGCTTATCGGGGACTAACGCTGAGCAGTTCTTC. Amino acids: CASSLSGTNAEQFF.

This clone came up once. The genes are TRBV4-2 and TRBJ1-1; D is undetermined. Germline CDR1 LGHNA, CDR2 YNFKEQ. V gave up 0 bases and J gave up 4 bases, with 15 bases separating them. CDR3 length: 16 amino acids. CDR3 amino acids: CASSQDIRVAGTEAFF. CDR3 nucleotide sequence: TGTGCCAGCAGCCAAGATATAAGAGTAGCCGGCACTGAAGCTTTCTTT.

This chain joins TRBV5-1 and TRBJ2-6; TRBD2 agrees at 12 bases. Germline V gene sequence: CDR1 SGHRS, CDR2 YFSETQ. The CDR3 spans 18 residues. Germline trimming cut 0 bases from V and 2 bases from J; bases unmatched to any gene: 3. CDR3 DNA sequence: TGCGCCAGCAGCTTGGAGACTAGCGGGAGAGCTGGGGCCAACGTCCTGACTTTC. It codes for CASSLETSGRAGANVLTF.

The V gene is TRBV7-3, the J gene TRBJ2-3; 10 bases map to TRBD2. V shed 1 base, J shed 3 bases, and the junction held 10 bases outside the gene matches. The germline V gene has CDR1 SGHTA and CDR2 FQGTGA. The CDR3 runs 18 residues. CDR3 DNA: TGTGCCAGCAGCTTAAGTTCGGCTAGCGGGAGTGGGACAGATACGCAGTATTTT. Its translation is CASSLSSASGSGTDTQYF.

Notes on this clone: The same CDR3 also results from other DNA sequences found in this sample. The chain links TRBV9 to TRBJ2-2; no clear D. Germline assignment: CDR1 SGDLS and CDR2 YYNGEE. This CDR3 has 12 residues. V shed 1 base and J shed 4 bases, with 2 bases lying between them. CDR3 nucleotide sequence: TGTGCCAGCAGCGTATCCACCGGGGAGCTGTTTTTT. This gives the protein CASSVSTGELFF.

The sample holds one count of this clone. The chain couples TRBV10-1 to TRBJ2-1; D is unclear. V shed 0 bases and J shed 7 bases, with 10 bases lying between them. Germline lookup yields CDR1 WNHNN and CDR2 SYGVQD (reference sequence). This CDR3 spans 14 amino acids. CDR3 coding DNA: TGCGCCAGCAGTGAGTCGGCAGTGGGGAATGAGCAGTTCTTC. Translation gives CASSESAVGNEQFF.

This clone was seen a single time. This chain links TRBV6-5 with TRBJ1-1, with unresolved D. Germline CDR1 MNHEY, CDR2 SVGAGI. Between the trimmed V and J ends, which lost 2 bases and 0 bases, there was a span of 13 bases. This CDR3 region has 16 residues. CDR3 DNA sequence: TGTGCCAGCAGTTACGACACATCCCGAATGAACACTGAAGCTTTCTTT. As protein: CASSYDTSRMNTEAFF.

This clone was counted a few times. This CDR3 is also generated by other DNA sequences in the sample. The chain has TRBV5-1 and TRBJ2-3; TRBD2 agrees at 9 bases. The CDR3 sequence is 15 residues long. Unmatched junction bases numbered 0, after V lost 1 base and J lost 0 bases. Germline CDR1 SGHRS, CDR2 YFSETQ. CDR3 DNA: TGCGCCAGCAGCTTGACTAGCGGGAGCACAGATACGCAGTATTTT. It is translated as CASSLTSGSTDTQYF.

V usage is TRBV7-8 and J usage is TRBJ1-2; D is uncertain. Germline V gene data show CDR1 as SGHVS and CDR2 as FQNEAQ. The CDR3 is 12 residues long. Trimming removed 1 base from V and 5 bases from J, with 5 bases in between. The CDR3 DNA reads TGTGCCAGCAGCTTAGGGCGATATGGCTACACCTTC. Residues: CASSLGRYGYTF.

The chain recombines TRBV18 with TRBJ2-7; 9 nucleotides align to TRBD1. The CDR3 totals 17 residues. Per germline, CDR1 KGHSH and CDR2 LQKENI. V lost 3 bases to trimming and J lost 4 bases; unmatched junction nucleotides: 13. DNA for the CDR3: TGTGCCAGCTCACCCACCGGGACAGGGATGATTCGTTACGAGCAGTACTTC. This encodes CASSPTGTGMIRYEQYF.

J is TRBJ1-2 and V is TRBV18; 12 nucleotides align to TRBD1. There are 19 residues in the CDR3. The germline gives CDR1 KGHSH, CDR2 LQKENI. With V trimmed by 2 bases and J by 3 bases, 13 bases remained unmatched. The CDR3 DNA is TGTGCCAGCTCACCAACAACCGGGACAGGGGGCATGGCGGACTATGGCTACACCTTC. The encoded protein is CASSPTTGTGGMADYGYTF.

With respect to this clone: The same CDR3 can be traced to other DNA sequences in this sample. The rearrangement joins TRBV28 to TRBJ2-7; 8 nucleotides agree with TRBD2. V shed 2 bases, J shed 7 bases, and the junction held 1 base outside the gene matches. CDR3 size: 12 residues. The germline CDR1 and CDR2 sequences are MDHEN and SYDVKM. CDR3 bases: TGTGCCAGCAGTTTACCGGGAGGGGAGCAGTACTTC. Translating it yields CASSLPGGEQYF.

The J gene is TRBJ1-4, the V gene TRBV10-2; possibly TRBD1 for D (5 bases). The V end lost 6 bases, the J end lost 4 bases, and 12 bases lay between the germline ends. Germline V gene lookup returns CDR1 WSHSY and CDR2 SAAADI. The CDR3 extends over 14 amino acids. The CDR3 sequence: CASSLTAGNEKLFF. The CDR3 DNA is TGCGCCAGCAGCCTGACAGCCGGTAATGAAAAACTGTTTTTT.

The chain recombines TRBV14 with TRBJ2-3; D gene uncertain. The germline V gene encodes CDR1 SGHDN and CDR2 FVKESK. This CDR3 has 14 residues. The V end lost 4 bases, the J end lost 5 bases, and 13 bases lay between the germline ends. Here the CDR3 DNA reads TGTGCCAGCAGCCGTGAGTTAGCAATAGATACGCAGTATTTT. This sequence encodes CASSRELAIDTQYF. Looking up the rest from reference TRBV14 and TRBJ2-3 gives the full variable domain: EAGVTQFPSHSVIEKGQTVTLRCDPISGHDNLYWYRRVMGKEIKFLLHFVKESKQDESGMPNNRFLAERTGGTYSTLKVQPAELEDSGVYFCASSRELAIDTQYFGPGTRLTVL.

The rearrangement joins TRBV4-1 to TRBJ2-7, with no clear D. Trimming removed 0 bases from V and 5 bases from J, with 11 bases in between. This CDR3 is built from 14 residues. Germline CDR1 is MGHRA and CDR2 is YSYEKL. The CDR3: CASSQDQARDEQYF. The CDR3 DNA is TGCGCCAGCAGCCAAGATCAAGCTAGGGACGAGCAGTACTTC.

The chain uses TRBV7-9 and TRBJ1-3, with D tentatively TRBD1 (6 bases). CDR3 length equals 18 residues. The V end lost 1 base, the J end lost 4 bases, and 20 bases lay between the germline ends. From germline, CDR1 is SEHNR and CDR2 FQNEAQ (reference sequence). Here the CDR3 reads CASSLGTAVGVSGNTIYF. The CDR3 DNA is TGTGCCAGCAGCTTAGGGACAGCCGTGGGGGTATCCGGAAACACCATATATTTT.

The gene calls are TRBV4-1 and TRBJ1-3, with 9 nucleotides matching TRBD1. Germline V gene data show CDR1 as MGHRA and CDR2 as YSYEKL. Trimming removed 0 bases from V and 2 bases from J; junction bases left unmatched: 5. The CDR3 is 17 residues long. In nucleotides, the CDR3 is TGCGCCAGCAGCCAAGAGTCACAGGGGGCGGCTGGAAACACCATATATTTT. This translates into CASSQESQGAAGNTIYF.

The V and J genes are TRBV5-8 and TRBJ1-2; D gene ambiguous. V gave up 4 bases and J gave up 8 bases, with 12 bases separating them. Germline assignment: CDR1 SGHTS and CDR2 YDEGEE. This CDR3 contains 12 residues. In nucleotides, the CDR3 is TGTGCCAGCAGCCGACATGTGGAGGGCTACACCTTC. Translation gives CASSRHVEGYTF.

This chain connects TRBV5-5 to TRBJ2-5; D remains ambiguous. Trimming removed 6 bases from V and 5 bases from J, with 20 bases in between. This CDR3 spans 15 amino acids. CDR1 SGHKS and CDR2 YYEKEE come from the germline V gene (reference sequence). This CDR3 is CASKLREVTGETQYF. The CDR3 DNA sequence: TGTGCCAGCAAATTAAGAGAGGTCACCGGGGAGACCCAGTACTTC. The variable domain in full, completed from reference TRBV5-5 and TRBJ2-5, reads DAGVTQSPTHLIKTRGQQVTLRCSPISGHKSVSWYQQVLGQGPQFIFQYYEKEERGRGNFPDRFSARQFPNYSSELNVNALLLGDSALYLCASKLREVTGETQYFGPGTRLLVL.

The chain has TRBV18 and TRBJ2-7; possible D gene TRBD1, 5 bases. There are 13 residues in the CDR3. V lost 4 bases and J lost 6, with 13 bases in between. Germline values: CDR1 KGHSH, CDR2 LQKENI. CDR3 region: CASSLDTGSEQYF. Here the CDR3 DNA reads TGTGCCAGCTCACTGGACACGGGTTCCGAGCAGTACTTC.

This chain joins TRBV5-4 and TRBJ2-5, with 14 bases matching TRBD2. Per germline, CDR1 SGHNT and CDR2 YYREEE (reference sequence). V trimming: 4 bases; J trimming: 2 bases; junction bases outside the gene matches: 1. The CDR3 covers 15 residues. Here the CDR3 reads CASSRTSGRQETQYF. The CDR3 DNA reads TGTGCCAGCAGCAGGACTAGCGGGAGGCAAGAGACCCAGTACTTC.

V usage is TRBV28 and J usage is TRBJ2-2, with 7 positions matching TRBD2. The V and J ends lost 1 base and 5 bases, in that order; junction bases with no gene match: 7. CDR3 length equals 16 residues. CDR1 is MDHEN, CDR2 SYDVKM, per germline. The CDR3 coding sequence is TGTGCCAGCAGTTTATATGGACTAGTCCCGACCGGGGAGCTGTTTTTT. Amino acid sequence: CASSLYGLVPTGELFF. Filled out from reference TRBV28 and TRBJ2-2, the complete variable domain reads DVKVTQSSRYLVKRTGEKVFLECVQDMDHENMFWYRQDPGLGLRLIYFSYDVKMKEKGDIPEGYSVSREKKERFSLILESASTNQTSMYLCASSLYGLVPTGELFFGEGSRLTVL.

The gene calls are TRBV12-5 and TRBJ2-3; 8 bases agree with TRBD2. The CDR3 is 15 amino acids. From germline, CDR1 is LGHNT and CDR2 FRNRAP. V lost 6 bases to trimming and J lost 2 bases; unmatched junction nucleotides: 7. The chain's CDR3 is CASGLGLAVTDTQYF. The CDR3 DNA sequence: TGTGCTAGTGGACTCGGACTAGCCGTCACAGATACGCAGTATTTT.

The CDR3 sequence is CASTSGIPFYEQYF. As DNA, the CDR3 is TGTGCCAGCACCAGCGGGATCCCTTTTTACGAGCAGTACTTC. The rearrangement joins TRBV7-8 to TRBJ2-7; 7 bases fit TRBD2. CDR1 and CDR2 from the germline V gene are SGHVS and FQNEAQ. V lost 7 bases and J lost 4; bases outside the gene matches: 10. This CDR3 has 14 residues.

A single count supports this clone. The CDR3: CASSDETGDEQYF. The DNA of the CDR3 is TGTGCCAGCAGTGATGAGACAGGGGACGAGCAGTACTTC. The chain employs TRBV2 and TRBJ2-7, with 8 bases that match TRBD1. There are 13 residues in the CDR3. V lost 3 bases to trimming and J lost 5 bases; unmatched junction nucleotides: 3. Germline loops: CDR1 SNHLY, CDR2 FYNNEI.

The V call is TRBV27, the J call TRBJ2-7; TRBD2 matches at 11 bases. Germline CDR1 is MNHEY and CDR2 is SMNVEV (reference sequence). The CDR3 is made up of 16 amino acids. Losses at the gene ends were 5 bases for V and 7 bases for J; bases not matched to a gene: 13. CDR3 region: CASSLLIAGGPQEQYF. The CDR3 region has the DNA TGTGCCAGCAGTCTCCTTATAGCGGGAGGGCCACAAGAGCAGTACTTC.